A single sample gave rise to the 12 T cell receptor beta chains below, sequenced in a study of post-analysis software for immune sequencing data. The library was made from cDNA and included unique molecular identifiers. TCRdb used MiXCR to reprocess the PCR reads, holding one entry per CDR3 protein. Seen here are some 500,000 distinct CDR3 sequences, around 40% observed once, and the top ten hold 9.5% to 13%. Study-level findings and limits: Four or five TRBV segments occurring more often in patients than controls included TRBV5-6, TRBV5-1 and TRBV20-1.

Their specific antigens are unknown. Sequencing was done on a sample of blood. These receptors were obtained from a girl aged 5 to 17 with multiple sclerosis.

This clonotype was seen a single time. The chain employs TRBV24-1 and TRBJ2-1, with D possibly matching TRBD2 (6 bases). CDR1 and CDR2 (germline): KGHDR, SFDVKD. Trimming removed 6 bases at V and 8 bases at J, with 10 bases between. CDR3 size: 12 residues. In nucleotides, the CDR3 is TGTGCCACCAGTCGGGAGTGCGATGAGCAGTTCTTC. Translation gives CATSRECDEQFF.

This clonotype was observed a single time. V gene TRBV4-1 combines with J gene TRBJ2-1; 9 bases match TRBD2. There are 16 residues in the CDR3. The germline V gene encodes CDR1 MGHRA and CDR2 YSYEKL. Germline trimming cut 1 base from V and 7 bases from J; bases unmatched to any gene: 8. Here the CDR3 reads CASSQALAGARNEQFF. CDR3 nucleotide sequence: TGCGCCAGCAGCCAAGCCTTAGCGGGAGCGCGGAATGAGCAGTTCTTC.

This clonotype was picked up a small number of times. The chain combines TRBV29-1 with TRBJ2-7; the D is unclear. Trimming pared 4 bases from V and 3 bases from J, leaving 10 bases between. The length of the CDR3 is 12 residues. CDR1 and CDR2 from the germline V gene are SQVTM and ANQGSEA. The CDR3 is CSVGGNCYEQYF. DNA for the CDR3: TGCAGCGTTGGTGGAAACTGCTACGAGCAGTACTTC.

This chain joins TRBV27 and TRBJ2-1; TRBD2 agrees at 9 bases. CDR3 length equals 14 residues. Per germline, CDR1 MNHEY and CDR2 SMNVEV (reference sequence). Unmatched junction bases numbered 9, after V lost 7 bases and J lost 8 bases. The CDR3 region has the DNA TGTGCCAGCAAGAAAGGGACTAGCTTCTATGAGCAGTTCTTC. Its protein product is CASKKGTSFYEQFF.

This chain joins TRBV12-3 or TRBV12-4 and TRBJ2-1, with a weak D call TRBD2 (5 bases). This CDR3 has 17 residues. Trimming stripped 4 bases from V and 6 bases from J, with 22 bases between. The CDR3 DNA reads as TGTGCCAGCAGTTACGGGGAGACGTTTAGCCGTGGCAATGAGCAGTTCTTC. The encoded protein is CASSYGETFSRGNEQFF.

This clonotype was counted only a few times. This chain's CDR3 is CSAASRGQDYGYTF. The CDR3 DNA reads TGCAGCGCCGCCAGCCGGGGACAGGACTATGGCTACACCTTC. The rearrangement uses TRBV29-1 and TRBJ1-2; 8 bases are shared with TRBD1. With V trimmed by 7 bases and J by 3 bases, 10 bases remained unmatched. Germline CDR1 is SQVTM and CDR2 is ANQGSEA. The CDR3 spans 14 residues. The variable domain in full, with the rest retrieved from reference TRBV29-1 and TRBJ1-2, is SAVISQKPSRDICQRGTSLTIQCQVDSQVTMMFWYRQQPGQSLTLIATANQGSEATYESGFVIDKFPISRPNLTFSTLTVSNMSPEDSSIYLCSAASRGQDYGYTFGSGTRLTVV.

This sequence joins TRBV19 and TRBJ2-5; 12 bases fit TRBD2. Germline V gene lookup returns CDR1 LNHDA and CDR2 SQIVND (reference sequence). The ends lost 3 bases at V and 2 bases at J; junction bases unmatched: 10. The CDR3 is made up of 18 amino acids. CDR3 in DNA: TGTGCCAGTAGTATCAATGTAGGAGGACTAGCGGGACAAGAGACCCAGTACTTC. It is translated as CASSINVGGLAGQETQYF.

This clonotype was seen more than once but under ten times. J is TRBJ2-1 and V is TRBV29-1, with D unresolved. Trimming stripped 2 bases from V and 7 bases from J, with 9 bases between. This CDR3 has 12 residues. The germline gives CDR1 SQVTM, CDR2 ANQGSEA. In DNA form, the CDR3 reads TGCAGCGTTGAACTCCTGGGGAATGAGCAGTTCTTC. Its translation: CSVELLGNEQFF.

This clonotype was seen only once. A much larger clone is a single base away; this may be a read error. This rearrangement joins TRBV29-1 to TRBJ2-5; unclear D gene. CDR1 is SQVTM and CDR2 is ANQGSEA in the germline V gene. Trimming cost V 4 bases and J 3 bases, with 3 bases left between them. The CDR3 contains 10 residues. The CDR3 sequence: CSVVEETQYF. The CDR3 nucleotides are TGCAGCGTTGTGGAAGAGACCCAGTACTTC.

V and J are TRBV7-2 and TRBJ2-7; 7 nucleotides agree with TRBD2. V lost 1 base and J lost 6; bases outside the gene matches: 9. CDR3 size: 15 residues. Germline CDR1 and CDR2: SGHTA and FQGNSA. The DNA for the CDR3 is TGTGCCAGCAGCTTAGAAGCAGGGAGGGCTTGCGAGCAGTACTTC. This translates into CASSLEAGRACEQYF.

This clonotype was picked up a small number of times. The CDR3 bases are TGTGCCAGCTCTAGCGGGAGTGTCGCAGATACGCAGTATTTT. Translation gives CASSSGSVADTQYF. This chain uses TRBV9 with TRBJ2-3, with 10 nucleotides matching TRBD2. The CDR3 covers 14 residues. V dropped 7 bases and J dropped 4; count of bases not matched to a gene: 6. Germline assignment: CDR1 SGDLS and CDR2 YYNGEE. The whole variable domain, remainder taken from reference TRBV9 and TRBJ2-3, is DSGVTQTPKHLITATGQRVTLRCSPRSGDLSVYWYQQSLDQGLQFLIQYYNGEERAKGNILERFSAQQFPDLHSELNLSSLELGDSALYFCASSSGSVADTQYFGPGTRLTVL.

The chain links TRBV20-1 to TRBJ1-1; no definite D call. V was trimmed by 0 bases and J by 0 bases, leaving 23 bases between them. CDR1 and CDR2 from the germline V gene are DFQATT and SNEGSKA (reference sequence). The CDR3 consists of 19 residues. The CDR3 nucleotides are TGCAGTGCTAGAGAGGTGGCCGGCAGGCCCGTTCCCATGAACACTGAAGCTTTCTTT. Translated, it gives CSAREVAGRPVPMNTEAFF.